This is a list of T cell receptor beta chains from one sample in a study of T cell responses to AZD1222 COVID-19 vaccine. Profiled with immunoSEQ multiplex PCR; TCRdb holds only in-frame clones, not every one. The sample records roughly 200,000 clones, approximately 90% being singletons. Material: peripheral blood, obtained 28 days after the second AZD1222 dose. The receptors stem from an adult who received the AZD1222 COVID-19 vaccine. The CDR3 runs from the conserved cysteine through the conserved F or W. D genes are given only for firm matches. Clone size is not always given. Where it is, it says once, few, many or a class for expanded clones.

D,size,V,J,DNA,CDR3
TRBD2,NA,TRBV28,TRBJ2-1,TGTGCCAGCAGTTTCCTAGCGGCCCAGTACAATGAGCAGTTCTTC,CASSFLAAQYNEQFF
NA,NA,TRBV11-2,TRBJ1-5,TGTGCCAGCAGCTTAGTGGGAGGGATAGATCAGCCCCAGCATTTT,CASSLVGGIDQPQHF
TRBD1,medium-sized,TRBV14,TRBJ1-6,TGTGCCAGCAGCCAGACAGGGCAGGCACCCCTCCACTTT,CASSQTGQAPLHF
TRBD2,NA,TRBV4-1,TRBJ2-7,TGCGCCAGCAGCCAAAATCCCCGGGGGGGCTTGCTTTCCTACGAGCAGTACTTC,CASSQNPRGGLLSYEQYF
NA,NA,TRBV12-3/TRBV12-4,TRBJ1-2,TGTGCCAGCTCCGCGTGGGACTATGGCTACACCTTC,CASSAWDYGYTF
TRBD1,NA,TRBV10-3,TRBJ1-1,TGTGCCATCAGTGAGCAGACAGGGACCCCTGAAGCTTTCTTT,CAISEQTGTPEAFF
TRBD1,NA,TRBV5-4,TRBJ1-6,TGTGCCAGCAGCTTGGAGGGACAGGGGACACCCCTCCACTTT,CASSLEGQGTPLHF
NA,NA,TRBV11-3,TRBJ2-5,TGTGCCAGCAGCTCTAGGGGCAGGATAGGAGAGACCCAGTACTTC,CASSSRGRIGETQYF
NA,NA,TRBV10-2,TRBJ1-6,TGCGCCACCTCGGCGGAGACTAATTCACCCCTCCACTTT,CATSAETNSPLHF
NA,NA,TRBV3-1/TRBV3-2,TRBJ1-1,TGTGCCAGCAGCCAAGCTTTTACGGGAACGGCTGAAGCTTTCTTT,CASSQAFTGTAEAFF
NA,NA,TRBV5-5,TRBJ1-6,TGTGCCAGCAGCCTTTGGTCTGTAGGGCCCTATAATTCACCCCTCCACTTT,CASSLWSVGPYNSPLHF
NA,once,TRBV7-8,TRBJ2-7,TGTGCCAGCAGCTTAGGAGTTTGGACAGACGAGCAGTACTTC,CASSLGVWTDEQYF
TRBD2,NA,TRBV14,TRBJ2-7,TGTGCCAGCAGCCCCTGGACTAGCGGCTCCTACGAGCAGTACTTC,CASSPWTSGSYEQYF
NA,once,TRBV7-9,TRBJ1-1,TGTGCCAGCAGCCCTAGGGGGTGGGCTGAAGCTTTCTTT,CASSPRGWAEAFF
NA,NA,TRBV11-3,TRBJ2-2,TGTGCCAGCAGCTCCGCGGGGGGGGAGCTGTTTTTT,CASSSAGGELFF
NA,NA,TRBV28,TRBJ1-6,TGTGCCAGCAGTAACCCCCCGGGAACGGGTGGTTCACCCCTCCACTTT,CASSNPPGTGGSPLHF
NA,once,TRBV18,TRBJ2-7,TGTGCCAGCTCACCGGGATCGGGGGAGCGAGTCTACGAGCAGTACTTC,CASSPGSGERVYEQYF
TRBD2,NA,TRBV5-1,TRBJ2-3,TGCGCCAGCAGCACGGGACTAGTCAGAGATACGCAGTATTTT,CASSTGLVRDTQYF
TRBD1,NA,TRBV30,TRBJ1-1,TGTGCCTGGGCCGGGACAGGGTACTATGAAGCTTTCTTT,CAWAGTGYYEAFF
NA,NA,TRBV5-3,TRBJ2-7,TGTGCCAGAAGCTTAGCCGGGACACTAACCTACGAGCAGTACTTC,CARSLAGTLTYEQYF
TRBD1,NA,TRBV2,TRBJ1-2,TGTGCCAGCAGCGGACAGGGAAGGGGCTACACCTTC,CASSGQGRGYTF
NA,NA,TRBV2,TRBJ1-4,TGTGCCAGTGGGCAGGACTCAACTAATGAAAAACTGTTTTTT,CASGQDSTNEKLFF
NA,NA,TRBV6-5,TRBJ2-1,TGTGCCAGCAGCCGGGACTCCTACAATGAGCAGTTCTTC,CASSRDSYNEQFF
TRBD1,NA,TRBV5-1,TRBJ1-2,TGCGCCAGCAGCATCCAGGGGGCTCAGGGTGGCTACACCTTC,CASSIQGAQGGYTF
NA,NA,TRBV7-6,TRBJ2-5,TGTGCCAGCAGCTTAGTTTCACGCGGGCGGAACCTTCAAGAGACCCAGTACTTC,CASSLVSRGRNLQETQYF
NA,NA,TRBV18,TRBJ1-1,TGTGCCAGCTCCGTTTCGCGGGGACTAGAGGAAGCTTTCTTT,CASSVSRGLEEAFF
NA,NA,TRBV7-9,TRBJ1-2,TGTGCCAGCAGCTTCGCTAGCTATGGCTACACCTTC,CASSFASYGYTF
NA,NA,TRBV3-1/TRBV3-2,TRBJ2-2,TGTGCCAGCAGCCGGAGTTGGGGGGAGCTGTTTTTT,CASSRSWGELFF
TRBD2,once,TRBV28,TRBJ2-7,TGTGCCAGCAGTGGACTAGCGGGCGCCTACGAGCAGTACTTC,CASSGLAGAYEQYF
TRBD1,NA,TRBV7-6,TRBJ1-1,TGTGCCAGCAGCTCGCAGCAGGGGGCGAACACTGAAGCTTTCTTT,CASSSQQGANTEAFF
NA,NA,TRBV29-1,TRBJ1-5,TGCAGCGTTGGTGACGGAAATCAGCCCCAGCATTTT,CSVGDGNQPQHF
TRBD2,NA,TRBV4-1,TRBJ2-7,TGCGCCAGCAGCCAAGTAGTGAGTAGCGGGAGTATATACGAGCAGTACTTC,CASSQVVSSGSIYEQYF
NA,NA,TRBV28,TRBJ1-5,TGTGCCAGCAGTTTTCCGTTCTTGGGAGGGAGGTTTCAGCCCCAGCATTTT,CASSFPFLGGRFQPQHF
NA,NA,TRBV4-2,TRBJ1-5,TGTGCCAGCAGCCAAGCTGGGAATCAGCCCCAGCATTTT,CASSQAGNQPQHF
TRBD2,once,TRBV12-3/TRBV12-4,TRBJ2-1,TGTGCCAGCAGTCCCGGGACTAGCGTGGTCTTC,CASSPGTSVVF